The sample holds many counts of the clone carrying this T cell receptor (beta chain). The antigen remains undetermined. RNA transcripts were the template, and TCR beta CDR3 regions were amplified from them. Scientists carried out first-round RT-PCR using HTBI primers and then a second-round multiplex PCR. From the multiplex PCR reads, TCRdb called clonotypes with MiXCR, one entry per CDR3 protein. The sample lists 600,000 to 700,000 distinct CDR3 sequences, approximately 39% occurring once. The study enrolled ophthalmopathy donors with moderate-to-severe activity, CAS ≥3, NOSPECS ≥4 and duration under 3 months. PBMCs stemmed from over 8 ml of fresh peripheral blood. The entry originates in a study of Graves' ophthalmopathy and Graves' hyperthyroidism. Study results and caveats: Most thyroid-expanded clonotypes exceeding 0.001 frequency were also found in blood. Predictions made by the model for ophthalmopathy progression reached roughly 71% sensitivity and almost 75% specificity.

Germline V gives CDR1 SGHNT, CDR2 YENEEA. V dropped 1 base and J dropped 0 bases, with 10 bases sitting between them. The CDR3 extends over 15 amino acids. The receptor was derived from an adult man with Graves' ophthalmopathy. V and J are TRBV11-3 and TRBJ2-7; no definite D call. Sequencing was carried out using peripheral blood. This CDR3 reads CASSLGAEGSYEQYF. As DNA, the CDR3 is TGTGCCAGCAGCTTAGGGGCGGAAGGCTCCTACGAGCAGTACTTC.